The 30 T cell receptor beta chains below were found in one sample sequenced in a study of cytomegalovirus exposure and HLA in healthy donors. PCR used 60 Vbeta primers and 13 Jbeta primers. Sequencing used immunoSEQ multiplex PCR; TCRdb keeps in-frame clones, though not all of them. Here the sample spans approximately 85,000 clones, 75% to 85% being singletons. The sequencing input was PBMCs. These receptors came from a man in his forties or fifties in good health and CMV-seropositive.

The chain is built from TRBV19 and TRBJ2-1, with D maybe TRBD1 (5 bases). V lost 11 bases, J lost 8 bases, and 13 bases lay in between. Per the germline V gene, CDR1 is LNHDA and CDR2 is SQIVND (reference sequence). The CDR3 runs 11 residues. The DNA for the CDR3 is TGTGCCTGTGGGGCCATTTATGAGCAGTTCTTC. It is translated as CACGAIYEQFF.

The J gene is TRBJ2-1, the V gene TRBV11-3; 11 nucleotides agree with TRBD2. The CDR3 totals 16 residues. V was pared by 2 bases and J by 5 bases, with 5 bases of the junction left unmatched. CDR1 is SGHNT and CDR2 is YENEEA in the germline V gene. The CDR3 nucleotides read TGTGCCAGCAGCTTAATAGCGGGAGGGCCCCACAATGAGCAGTTCTTC. This sequence encodes CASSLIAGGPHNEQFF.

The chain recombines TRBV29-1 with TRBJ2-1; no clear D. The CDR3 is made up of 13 amino acids. Germline V gives CDR1 SQVTM, CDR2 ANQGSEA. Trimming pared 8 bases from V and 6 bases from J, leaving 17 bases between. CDR3 coding DNA: TGCAGCCTACGACAAAACCCCTCCAATGAGCAGTTCTTC. Encoded protein: CSLRQNPSNEQFF.

With respect to this clone: Mismatch with germline at one junction end may stem from a read error. The chain carries TRBV5-6 and TRBJ2-6, with 7 bases identical to TRBD1. Germline V gives CDR1 SGHDT, CDR2 YYEEEE. The CDR3 length is 17 residues. The CDR3 nucleotides are TGTGCCAGCAGCTGGGAAGGGGGCCTTGTTGGGGCCAACGGCCTGACTTTC. It codes for CASSWEGGLVGANGLTF.

The chain uses TRBV5-4 and TRBJ2-5, with TRBD2 as a possible D gene (6 bases). Trimming left V 4 bases short and J 1 base short, with 17 bases between. From germline, CDR1 is SGHNT and CDR2 YYREEE (reference sequence). This CDR3 region has 16 residues. In DNA, the CDR3 is TGTGCCAGCAGCCCCGCAGTCGGGGAGGCCCAAGAGACCCAGTACTTC. It is translated as CASSPAVGEAQETQYF.

This chain uses TRBV19 with TRBJ2-5, with 8 bases that match TRBD1. Losses at the gene ends were 6 bases for V and 2 bases for J; bases not matched to a gene: 5. The germline CDR1 and CDR2 sequences are LNHDA and SQIVND (reference sequence). The CDR3 is made up of 14 amino acids. DNA for the CDR3: TGTGCCAGTAGCCGGGACAGGCAACAAGAGACCCAGTACTTC. Protein product: CASSRDRQQETQYF.

As concerns this clone: The junction differs from germline at one of its ends, possibly a read error. The rearrangement links TRBV4-1 to TRBJ2-4, with a weak D call TRBD1 (5 bases). CDR3 length: 17 amino acids. In germline, CDR1 is MGHRA, CDR2 YSYEKL. The CDR3: CASSQGGQGSAKNSQYF. CDR3 coding DNA: TGCGCCAGCAGCCAAGGGGGTCAGGGTTCAGCCAAAAACAGTCAGTACTTC.

This chain links TRBV29-1 with TRBJ2-3; D is unresolved. Between the trimmed V and J ends, which lost 6 bases and 3 bases, there was a span of 10 bases. This CDR3 contains 12 residues. CDR1 and CDR2 from the germline V gene are SQVTM and ANQGSEA. Here the CDR3 reads CSVSERTDTQYF. CDR3 DNA: TGCAGCGTGAGCGAGAGGACAGATACGCAGTATTTT.

The chain combines TRBV28 with TRBJ1-5; no definite D call. Looked up from germline, CDR1 is MDHEN and CDR2 is SYDVKM. Trimming left V 4 bases short and J 0 bases short, with 10 bases between. CDR3 size: 15 residues. CDR3 amino acids: CASSSARYSNQPQHF. The CDR3, as DNA: TGTGCCAGCAGTTCCGCCAGATATAGCAATCAGCCCCAGCATTTT.

The rearrangement links TRBV5-1 to TRBJ2-2; maybe TRBD2 (5 bases). Germline lookup yields CDR1 SGHRS and CDR2 YFSETQ. CDR3 size: 15 residues. V was shortened by 0 bases and J by 3 bases, with 9 bases between the two germline ends. As DNA, the CDR3 is TGCGCCAGCAGCTTGGCCTTCGGGGACACCGGGGAGCTGTTTTTT. It is translated as CASSLAFGDTGELFF.

The V and J genes are TRBV5-1 and TRBJ1-2; D remains unclear. Between the trimmed V and J ends, which lost 1 base and 3 bases, there was a span of 7 bases. Germline V gives CDR1 SGHRS, CDR2 YFSETQ. The CDR3 totals 13 residues. In nucleotides, the CDR3 is TGCGCCAGCAGCTTGCGACAAGACTATGGCTACACCTTC. This gives the protein CASSLRQDYGYTF.

Note on this clone: Germline and junction disagree at one end, which may indicate a read error. The chain employs TRBV19 and TRBJ2-6; the match to TRBD1 covers 9 bases. The CDR3 covers 16 residues. Germline V gene data show CDR1 as LNHDA and CDR2 as SQIVND (reference sequence). The CDR3 loop is CASNPDRGSGANGLTF. The CDR3 DNA follows: TGTGCCAGTAATCCGGACAGGGGTTCTGGGGCCAACGGCCTGACTTTC.

This chain uses TRBV7-2 with TRBJ2-7, with D maybe TRBD2 (6 bases). V was shortened by 1 base and J by 0 bases, with 7 bases between the two germline ends. The germline gives CDR1 SGHTA, CDR2 FQGNSA. The CDR3 runs 14 residues. CDR3 bases: TGTGCCAGCAGCTTAGACGGGAGCTCCTACGAGCAGTACTTC. Its translation is CASSLDGSSYEQYF.

The chain couples TRBV7-2 to TRBJ2-4; D is unclear. Germline loops: CDR1 SGHTA, CDR2 FQGNSA. Trimming shortened V by 1 base and J by 6 bases, and 4 bases separated the two germline ends. The CDR3 consists of 12 residues. Written as DNA, the CDR3 is TGTGCCAGCAGCTTAGACATAAACATTCAGTACTTC. Protein product: CASSLDINIQYF.

This clone was seen a handful of times. This chain joins TRBV9 and TRBJ2-3; D is unclear. Germline CDR1 is SGDLS and CDR2 is YYNGEE. This CDR3 region has 14 residues. V was shortened by 1 base and J by 0 bases, with 6 bases between the two germline ends. The CDR3 here is CASSVTYSTDTQYF. The CDR3, as DNA: TGTGCCAGCAGCGTAACTTACAGCACAGATACGCAGTATTTT.

The J gene is TRBJ2-2, the V gene TRBV7-6; 15 bases are shared with TRBD2. The V gene end was trimmed by 3 bases and the J gene end by 7 bases; junction bases not matched to a gene: 0. The CDR3 is 15 amino acids. Looked up from germline, CDR1 is SGHVS and CDR2 is FNYEAQ. CDR3 residues: CASSLGLAGGGELFF. In DNA form, the CDR3 reads TGTGCCAGCAGCTTGGGACTAGCGGGAGGCGGGGAGCTGTTTTTT.

The chain uses TRBV4-2 and TRBJ1-5, with TRBD1 identical over 9 bases. The V gene end was trimmed by 3 bases and the J gene end by 6 bases; junction bases not matched to a gene: 12. The CDR3 spans 17 residues. The germline V gene encodes CDR1 LGHNA and CDR2 YNFKEQ. The CDR3 DNA reads as TGTGCCAGCAGCCAGGGAGAGGGGGACAGGGACAGTCAGCCCCAGCATTTT. This encodes CASSQGEGDRDSQPQHF.

The chain couples TRBV18 to TRBJ2-3, with unresolved D. CDR1 is KGHSH, CDR2 LQKENI, per germline. The CDR3 totals 16 residues. V lost 2 bases and J 0 bases, leaving 12 bases between the germline ends. This CDR3 is CASSPYTAASTDTQYF. CDR3 in DNA: TGTGCCAGCTCACCATACACAGCCGCTAGCACAGATACGCAGTATTTT.

The gene calls are TRBV20-1 and TRBJ2-3; D unclear. The length of the CDR3 is 11 residues. Germline values: CDR1 DFQATT, CDR2 SNEGSKA (reference sequence). V was cut by 3 bases and J by 4 bases, with 5 bases left in between. CDR3 bases: TGCAGTGCTAGGACACCAGATACGCAGTATTTT. Translated, it gives CSARTPDTQYF.

This sequence joins TRBV7-2 and TRBJ2-7; 11 bases fit TRBD2. CDR3 length: 16 residues. J lost 0 bases, V lost 4 bases, and 5 bases had no gene match. Looked up from germline, CDR1 is SGHTA and CDR2 is FQGNSA. The CDR3 DNA reads as TGTGCCAGCAGCTCCCGACTAGCGGGAAGCTCCTACGAGCAGTACTTC. Translation gives CASSSRLAGSSYEQYF.

At least ten counts were recorded for this clone. The rearrangement joins TRBV5-4 to TRBJ2-5; 7 bases fit TRBD2. Germline trimming cut 6 bases from V and 5 bases from J; bases unmatched to any gene: 10. This CDR3 is built from 14 residues. Looked up from germline, CDR1 is SGHNT and CDR2 is YYREEE (reference sequence). This CDR3 is CASTPGGEGETQYF. The CDR3 nucleotides are TGTGCCAGCACCCCTGGGGGGGAGGGGGAGACCCAGTACTTC.

The V and J genes are TRBV7-2 and TRBJ2-7; 7 nucleotides agree with TRBD2. Germline V lookup: CDR1 SGHTA, CDR2 FQGNSA. The CDR3 is 14 amino acids. After removal of 4 bases from V and 0 bases from J, the junction contained 3 bases not matched to a gene. Written as DNA, the CDR3 is TGTGCCAGCAGCTCGGGGGACTACTCCTACGAGCAGTACTTC. Its protein is CASSSGDYSYEQYF.

The CDR3 is CASSPGEGSSGANVLTF. In DNA, the CDR3 is TGTGCCAGCAGCCCCGGGGAGGGGAGCTCTGGGGCCAACGTCCTGACTTTC. The rearrangement joins TRBV7-9 to TRBJ2-6; 7 bases are a match to TRBD2. The CDR3 consists of 17 residues. V gave up 5 bases and J gave up 0 bases; unmatched junction bases: 7. CDR1 is SEHNR and CDR2 is FQNEAQ in the germline V gene (reference sequence).

The chain recombines TRBV6-6 with TRBJ2-2, with D unresolved. The germline V gene has CDR1 MNHNY and CDR2 SVGAGI (reference sequence). The CDR3 loop spans 13 amino acids. With 7 bases removed from V and 5 bases from J, the gap between germline ends came to 11 bases. CDR3 sequence: CASTLPETGELFF. CDR3 coding DNA: TGTGCCAGCACCTTACCGGAGACCGGGGAGCTGTTTTTT.

V usage is TRBV6-1 and J usage is TRBJ2-1; 15 bases are shared with TRBD2. V lost 0 bases, J lost 3 bases, and 12 bases stayed unmatched. The germline gives CDR1 MNHNS, CDR2 SASEGT. The CDR3 covers 21 residues. The CDR3 nucleotides are TGTGCCAGCAGTGAAGCGAACACGAAGGGACTAGCGGGAGGCAACTACAATGAGCAGTTCTTC. Its protein product is CASSEANTKGLAGGNYNEQFF.

V and J are TRBV20-1 and TRBJ2-7; 10 bases align to TRBD1. Germline loops: CDR1 DFQATT, CDR2 SNEGSKA (reference sequence). The CDR3 covers 11 residues. Trimming took 6 bases from V and 5 from J; bases not matched to a gene: 1. CDR3 coding DNA: TGCAGTGCAGGACAGGGGGACGAGCAGTACTTC. This translates into CSAGQGDEQYF.

This sequence joins TRBV29-1 and TRBJ1-1; no firm D call. With 6 bases removed from V and 11 bases from J, the gap between germline ends came to 16 bases. The germline V gene has CDR1 SQVTM and CDR2 ANQGSEA. This CDR3 contains 11 residues. The CDR3 DNA sequence: TGCAGCGTGGATTCCCTGAGGAGGGCTTTCTTT. This codes for CSVDSLRRAFF.

The V and J genes are TRBV9 and TRBJ1-2; the match to TRBD1 covers 9 bases. The CDR3 runs 15 residues. Germline V gene lookup returns CDR1 SGDLS and CDR2 YYNGEE. V gave up 0 bases and J gave up 3 bases; unmatched junction bases: 3. CDR3 loop: CASSVVTGGDYGYTF. CDR3 nucleotide sequence: TGTGCCAGCAGCGTAGTGACAGGGGGGGACTATGGCTACACCTTC.

This rearrangement joins TRBV15 to TRBJ2-7; D is ambiguous. V lost 0 bases and J lost 3, with 12 bases in between. CDR1 is LNHNV, CDR2 YYDKDF, per germline (reference sequence). This CDR3 has 15 residues. The CDR3 DNA reads as TGTGCCACCAGCAGAGATTTGGGCAGCTACTACGAGCAGTACTTC. This translates into CATSRDLGSYYEQYF.

In this sample, this clone turned up once. CDR3 in DNA: TGTGCCAGCAGTGGCGCTAGCGGGAGAGTCACTGGGGCCAACGTCCTGACTTTC. It translates to CASSGASGRVTGANVLTF. V usage is TRBV6-1 and J usage is TRBJ2-6; the match to TRBD2 covers 10 bases. V was pared by 4 bases and J by 2 bases, with 8 bases of the junction left unmatched. From germline, CDR1 is MNHNS and CDR2 SASEGT. This CDR3 has 18 amino acids.